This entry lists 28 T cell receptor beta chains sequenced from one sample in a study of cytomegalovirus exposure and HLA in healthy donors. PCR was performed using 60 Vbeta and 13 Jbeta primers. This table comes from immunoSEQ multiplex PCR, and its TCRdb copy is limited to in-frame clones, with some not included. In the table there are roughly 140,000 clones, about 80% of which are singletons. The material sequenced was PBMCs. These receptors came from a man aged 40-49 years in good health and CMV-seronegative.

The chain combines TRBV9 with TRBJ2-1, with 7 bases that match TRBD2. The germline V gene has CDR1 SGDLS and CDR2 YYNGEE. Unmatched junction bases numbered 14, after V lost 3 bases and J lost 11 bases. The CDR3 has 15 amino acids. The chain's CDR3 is CASSASPREAGKQFF. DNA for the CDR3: TGTGCCAGCAGCGCTTCTCCCCGGGAGGCTGGTAAGCAGTTCTTC.

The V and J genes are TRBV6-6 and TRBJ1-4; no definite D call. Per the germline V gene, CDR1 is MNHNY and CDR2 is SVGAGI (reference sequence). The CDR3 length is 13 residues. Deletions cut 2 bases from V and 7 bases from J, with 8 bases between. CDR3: CASSYPPSEKLFF. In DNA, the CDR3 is TGTGCCAGCAGTTACCCCCCTAGTGAAAAACTGTTTTTT.

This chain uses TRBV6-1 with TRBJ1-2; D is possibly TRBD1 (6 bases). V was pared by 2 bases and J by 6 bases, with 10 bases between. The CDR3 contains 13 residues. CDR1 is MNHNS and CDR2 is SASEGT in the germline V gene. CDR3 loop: CASSEFQGNGYTF. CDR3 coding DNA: TGTGCCAGCAGTGAATTTCAGGGGAATGGCTACACCTTC.

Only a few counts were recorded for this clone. The CDR3 nucleotides read TGTGCCAGCAGCCAACCGGGACAGGGGGGAGAGACCCAGTACTTC. Translated, it gives CASSQPGQGGETQYF. This chain connects TRBV7-6 to TRBJ2-5; the match to TRBD1 covers 11 bases. CDR3 length: 15 residues. Germline V gene sequence: CDR1 SGHVS, CDR2 FNYEAQ. J was trimmed by 4 bases and V by 5 bases; bases with no gene match: 6.

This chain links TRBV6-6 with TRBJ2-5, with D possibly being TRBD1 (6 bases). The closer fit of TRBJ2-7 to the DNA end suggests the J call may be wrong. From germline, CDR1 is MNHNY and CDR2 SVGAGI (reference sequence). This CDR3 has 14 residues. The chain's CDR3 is CASTLQGSKGEQYF. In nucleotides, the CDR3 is TGTGCCAGCACTCTCCAGGGGTCAAAGGGCGAGCAGTACTTC.

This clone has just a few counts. Here the CDR3 DNA reads TGCGCCAGCAGCCCCAGCGGGGGTAAATCCAATGAGCAGTTCTTC. Protein: CASSPSGGKSNEQFF. This sequence joins TRBV4-1 and TRBJ2-1; 8 bases agree with TRBD2. V was clipped by 4 bases and J by 6 bases; unmatched bases: 8. Germline values: CDR1 MGHRA, CDR2 YSYEKL. The CDR3 spans 15 residues.

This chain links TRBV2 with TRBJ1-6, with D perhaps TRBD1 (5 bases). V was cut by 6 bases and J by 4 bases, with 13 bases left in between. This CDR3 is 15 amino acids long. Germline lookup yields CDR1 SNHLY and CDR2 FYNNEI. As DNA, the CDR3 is TGTGCCAGCAGGGGAGGCAGGGTTTATAATTCACCCCTCCACTTT. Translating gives CASRGGRVYNSPLHF.

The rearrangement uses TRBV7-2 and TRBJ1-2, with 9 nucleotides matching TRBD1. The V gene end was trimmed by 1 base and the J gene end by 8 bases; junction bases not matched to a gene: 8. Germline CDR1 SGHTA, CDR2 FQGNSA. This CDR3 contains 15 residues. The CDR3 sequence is CASSLVGTGRQGYTF. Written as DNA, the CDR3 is TGTGCCAGCAGCTTAGTGGGGACAGGGCGTCAAGGCTACACCTTC.

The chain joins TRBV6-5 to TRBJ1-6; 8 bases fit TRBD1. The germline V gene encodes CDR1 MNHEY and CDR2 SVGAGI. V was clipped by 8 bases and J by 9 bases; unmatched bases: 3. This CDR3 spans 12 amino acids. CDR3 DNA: TGTGCCAGCCGACAGGGGAGTTCACCCCTCCACTTT. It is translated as CASRQGSSPLHF.

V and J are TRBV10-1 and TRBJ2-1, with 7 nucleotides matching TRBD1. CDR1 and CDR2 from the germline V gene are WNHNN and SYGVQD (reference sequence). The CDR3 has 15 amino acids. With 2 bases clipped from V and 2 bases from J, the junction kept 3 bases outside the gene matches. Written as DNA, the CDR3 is TGCGCCAGCAGTGAGGAGGGGGCCACCTACAATGAGCAGTTCTTC. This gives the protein CASSEEGATYNEQFF.

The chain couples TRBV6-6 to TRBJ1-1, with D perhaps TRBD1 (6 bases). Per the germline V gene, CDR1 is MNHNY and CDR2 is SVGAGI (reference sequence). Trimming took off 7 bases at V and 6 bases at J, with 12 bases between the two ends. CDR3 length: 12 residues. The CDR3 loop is CASTTGISEAFF. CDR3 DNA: TGTGCCAGCACAACAGGGATTTCTGAAGCTTTCTTT.

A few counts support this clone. This CDR3 is CASSPPTGGNSPLHF. As DNA, the CDR3 is TGTGCCAGCAGCCCTCCGACAGGGGGCAATTCACCCCTCCACTTT. This chain uses TRBV7-9 with TRBJ1-6; 10 bases line up with TRBD1. CDR3 length equals 15 residues. With 5 bases clipped from V and 7 bases from J, the junction kept 5 bases outside the gene matches. Germline V gene data show CDR1 as SEHNR and CDR2 as FQNEAQ (reference sequence). The variable domain in full, completed from reference TRBV7-9 and TRBJ1-6, reads DTGVSQNPRHKITKRGQNVTFRCDPISEHNRLYWYRQTLGQGPEFLTYFQNEAQLEKSRLLSDRFSAERPKGSFSTLEIQRTEQGDSAMYLCASSPPTGGNSPLHFGNGTRLTVT.

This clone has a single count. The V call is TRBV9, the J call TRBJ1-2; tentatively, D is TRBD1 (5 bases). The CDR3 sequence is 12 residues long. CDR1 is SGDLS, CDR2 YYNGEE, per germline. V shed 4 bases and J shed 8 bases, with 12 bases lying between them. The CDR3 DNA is TGTGCCAGCAGCACAAGGGGTAGAGGCTACACCTTC. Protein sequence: CASSTRGRGYTF. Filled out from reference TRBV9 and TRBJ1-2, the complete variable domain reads DSGVTQTPKHLITATGQRVTLRCSPRSGDLSVYWYQQSLDQGLQFLIQYYNGEERAKGNILERFSAQQFPDLHSELNLSSLELGDSALYFCASSTRGRGYTFGSGTRLTVV.

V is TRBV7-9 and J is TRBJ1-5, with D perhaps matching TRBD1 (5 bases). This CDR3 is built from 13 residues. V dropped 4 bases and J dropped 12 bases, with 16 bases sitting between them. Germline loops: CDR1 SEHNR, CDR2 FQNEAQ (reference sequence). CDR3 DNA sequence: TGTGCCAGCAGCTCCAGCATGGGGCGTGTCCAGCATTTT. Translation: CASSSSMGRVQHF.

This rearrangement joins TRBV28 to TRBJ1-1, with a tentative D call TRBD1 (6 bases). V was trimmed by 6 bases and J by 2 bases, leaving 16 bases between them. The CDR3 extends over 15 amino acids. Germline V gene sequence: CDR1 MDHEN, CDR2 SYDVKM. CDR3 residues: CASRSNRVLNTEAFF. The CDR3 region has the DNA TGTGCCAGCAGGTCGAACAGGGTCTTAAACACTGAAGCTTTCTTT.

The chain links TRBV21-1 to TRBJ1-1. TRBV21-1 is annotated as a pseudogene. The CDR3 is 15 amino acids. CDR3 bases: TGTGCCAGCATCCCTATAGGAGGGAAGGACACTGAAGCTTTCTTT. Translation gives CASIPIGGKDTEAFF.

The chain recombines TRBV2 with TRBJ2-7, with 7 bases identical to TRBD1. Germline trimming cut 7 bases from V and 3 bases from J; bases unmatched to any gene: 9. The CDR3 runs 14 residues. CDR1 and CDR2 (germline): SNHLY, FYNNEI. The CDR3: CASNLLGQDYEQYF. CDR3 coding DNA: TGTGCCAGCAATTTATTAGGACAGGACTACGAGCAGTACTTC.

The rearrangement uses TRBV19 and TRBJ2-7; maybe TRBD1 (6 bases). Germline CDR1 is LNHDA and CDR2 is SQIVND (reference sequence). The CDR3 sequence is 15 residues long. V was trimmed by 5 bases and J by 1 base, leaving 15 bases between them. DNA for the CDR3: TGTGCCAGTAGTTTCGGGGCAGGGGAATCCTACGAGCAGTACTTC. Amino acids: CASSFGAGESYEQYF.

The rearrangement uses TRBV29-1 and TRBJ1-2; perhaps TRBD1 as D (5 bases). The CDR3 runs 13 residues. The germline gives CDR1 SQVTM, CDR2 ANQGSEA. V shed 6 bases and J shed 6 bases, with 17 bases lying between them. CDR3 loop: CSVRIGQGNGYTF. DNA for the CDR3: TGCAGCGTGAGAATAGGGCAGGGTAATGGCTACACCTTC.

CDR3 DNA: TGTGCCAGCAGTGCCGACTGGAAAAACATTCAGTACTTC. It translates to CASSADWKNIQYF. The chain has TRBV2 and TRBJ2-4; D gene ambiguous. The CDR3 loop spans 13 amino acids. With 4 bases removed from V and 4 bases from J, the gap between germline ends came to 8 bases. Germline V gene data show CDR1 as SNHLY and CDR2 as FYNNEI.

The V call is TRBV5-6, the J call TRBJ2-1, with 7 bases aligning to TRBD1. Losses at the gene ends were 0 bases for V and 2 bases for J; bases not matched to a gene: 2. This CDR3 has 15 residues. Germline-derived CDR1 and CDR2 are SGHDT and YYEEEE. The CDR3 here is CASSLGQGPYNEQFF. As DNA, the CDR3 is TGTGCCAGCAGCTTGGGACAGGGCCCCTACAATGAGCAGTTCTTC.

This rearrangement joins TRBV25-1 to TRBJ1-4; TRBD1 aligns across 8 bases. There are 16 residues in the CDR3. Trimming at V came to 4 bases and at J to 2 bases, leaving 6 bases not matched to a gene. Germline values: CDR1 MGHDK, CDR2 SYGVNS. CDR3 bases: TGTGCCAGCAGTGCCCTTCGGACAGGGACTAATGAAAAACTGTTTTTT. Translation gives CASSALRTGTNEKLFF.

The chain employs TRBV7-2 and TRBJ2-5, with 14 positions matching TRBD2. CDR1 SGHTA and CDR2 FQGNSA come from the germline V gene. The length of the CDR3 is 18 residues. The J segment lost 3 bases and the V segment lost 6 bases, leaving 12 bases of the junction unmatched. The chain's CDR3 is CASRVGLAGGQAKETQYF. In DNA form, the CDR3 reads TGTGCCAGCAGGGTCGGACTAGCGGGGGGACAAGCCAAAGAGACCCAGTACTTC.

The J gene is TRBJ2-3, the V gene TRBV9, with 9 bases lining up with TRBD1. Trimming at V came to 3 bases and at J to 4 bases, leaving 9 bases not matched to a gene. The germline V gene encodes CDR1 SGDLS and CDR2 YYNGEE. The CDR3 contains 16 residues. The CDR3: CASSATDRGVADTQYF. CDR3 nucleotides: TGTGCCAGCAGCGCGACGGACAGGGGAGTTGCAGATACGCAGTATTTT.

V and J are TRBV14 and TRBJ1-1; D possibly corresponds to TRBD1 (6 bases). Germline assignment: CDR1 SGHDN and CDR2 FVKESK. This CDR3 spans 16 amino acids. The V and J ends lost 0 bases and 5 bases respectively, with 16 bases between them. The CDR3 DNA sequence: TGTGCCAGCAGCCAAGATTGGCGGGGGGCATGGACTGAAGCTTTCTTT. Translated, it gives CASSQDWRGAWTEAFF.

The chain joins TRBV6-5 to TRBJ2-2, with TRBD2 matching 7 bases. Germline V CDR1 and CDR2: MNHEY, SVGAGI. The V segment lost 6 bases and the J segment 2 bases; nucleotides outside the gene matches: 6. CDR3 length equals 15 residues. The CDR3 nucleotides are TGTGCCAGCAGACGCCGGGAGGCCAACACCGGGGAGCTGTTTTTT. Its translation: CASRRREANTGELFF.

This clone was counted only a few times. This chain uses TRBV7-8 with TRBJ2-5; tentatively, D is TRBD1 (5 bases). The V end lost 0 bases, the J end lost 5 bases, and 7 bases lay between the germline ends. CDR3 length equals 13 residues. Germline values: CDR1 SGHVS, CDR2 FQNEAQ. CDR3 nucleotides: TGTGCCAGCAGCTTAGCGGCAGGGGAGACCCAGTACTTC. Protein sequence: CASSLAAGETQYF.

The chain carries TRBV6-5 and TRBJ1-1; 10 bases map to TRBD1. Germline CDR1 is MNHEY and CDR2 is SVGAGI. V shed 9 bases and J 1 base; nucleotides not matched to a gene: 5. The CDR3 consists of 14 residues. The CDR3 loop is CASNRDRGNTEAFF. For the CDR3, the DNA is TGTGCCAGTAACCGGGACAGGGGGAACACTGAAGCTTTCTTT.